This T cell receptor beta chain was documented in a study of blood T cells in healthy people across ages. General study results and limits: Age advanced and TCR beta diversity per million T cells fell, roughly linearly. Donor CMV status, an unknown factor, possibly confounded changes in expanded clonotypes. Conclusively comparing naive with antigen-experienced cells was impossible with unsorted PBMCs.

Per germline, CDR1 SGHNT and CDR2 YENEEA. The CDR3 has 15 residues. Together with a sample-barcoded 5' primer, a J-beta primer mix was included in a second PCR lasting about 6 to 11 cycles. The study obtained at least 2.5 million CDR3-containing paired-end reads from every sample. TCRdb analysed the 5' RACE reads with MiXCR anew, one entry per CDR3 protein. This table holds 1.5 million to 1.9 million distinct CDR3 sequences, roughly two fifths found once. Comments on this clonotype: The target antigen is unknown.

This chain connects TRBV11-3 to TRBJ2-1; D remains unclear. The end of the DNA aligns better with TRBJ2-7, so the J call may be wrong. This clonotype was obtained from a woman between 18 and 29 years old in good health. The sequenced material came from blood. The CDR3 bases are TGTGCCAGCAGCTTAGCGTCCGACCCATACAATGAGCAGTACTTC. This encodes CASSLASDPYNEQYF.